This TCR beta chain was retrieved from a study of shared clonotypes between healthy human individuals. V lost 2 bases, J lost 11 bases, and 8 bases stayed unmatched. The CDR3 length is 15 residues. The germline gives CDR1 MDHEN, CDR2 SYDVKM. Assay used: immunoSEQ multiplex PCR; TCRdb lists only in-frame clones, some missing. The data show about 2.4 million clones, with 80% to 95% seen just once and approximately 0.36% held by the top ten. The sequencing input was naive CD4+ T cells from PBMCs. Subset noted: CD45RA+ positively selected. The rearrangement joins TRBV28 to TRBJ1-6, with 8 bases fitting TRBD1. The clonotype was recovered from a man aged 18 to 30 in good health. Some clones in this sample may be carry-over from other donors' samples. CDR3 coding DNA: TGTGCCAGCAGTTTAAGGGCAGGGGGCACTCCACCCCTCCACTTT. This sequence encodes CASSLRAGGTPPLHF.